This passage covers 6 T cell receptor beta chains from one sample sequenced in a study of blood T cell repertoires in COVID-19. Sequencing used immunoSEQ multiplex PCR; TCRdb keeps in-frame clones, though not all of them. This repertoire shows 150,000 to 190,000 clones, around four fifths found once; its top ten account for around 7.7%. Sequenced material: PBMCs or T cells enriched from blood (not recorded which). These receptors all come from a man in his forties or fifties who had recovered from COVID-19.

This clone was picked up a small number of times. The gene calls are TRBV7-2 and TRBJ1-2; 7 positions agree with TRBD1. V shed 1 base and J 4 bases; nucleotides not matched to a gene: 3. This CDR3 has 14 amino acids. CDR1 is SGHTA and CDR2 is FQGNSA in the germline V gene. CDR3 residues: CASSLDGTAYGYTF. The CDR3, as DNA: TGTGCCAGCAGCTTAGACGGGACAGCCTATGGCTACACCTTC.

The V gene is TRBV4-3, the J gene TRBJ1-3, with a possible D match to TRBD1 (5 bases). V dropped 4 bases and J dropped 4 bases, with 14 bases sitting between them. Germline V CDR1 and CDR2: LGHNA, YSLEER. The CDR3 contains 15 residues. CDR3 loop: CASSPGSGAGNTIYF. The CDR3 coding sequence is TGCGCCAGCAGCCCCGGCTCTGGGGCCGGAAACACCATATATTTT.

V is TRBV5-1 and J is TRBJ2-3; 10 bases line up with TRBD2. V gave up 4 bases and J gave up 4 bases; unmatched junction bases: 3. The CDR3 has 14 residues. Germline V CDR1 and CDR2: SGHRS, YFSETQ. CDR3 DNA: TGCGCCAGCAGCCCTAGCGGGGGCCCAGATACGCAGTATTTT. The encoded protein is CASSPSGGPDTQYF. Drawing the rest from reference TRBV5-1 and TRBJ2-3, the complete variable domain is KAGVTQTPRYLIKTRGQQVTLSCSPISGHRSVSWYQQTPGQGLQFLFEYFSETQRNKGNFPGRFSGRQFSNSRSEMNVSTLELGDSALYLCASSPSGGPDTQYFGPGTRLTVL.

J is TRBJ1-3 and V is TRBV11-2; D remains ambiguous. The V gene's germline CDR1 is SGHAT and CDR2 FQNNGV. Deletions cut 6 bases from V and 4 bases from J, with 7 bases between. The CDR3 contains 12 residues. The CDR3, as DNA: TGTGCCAGCAGTCTCGAGGGAAACACCATATATTTT. It yields the protein CASSLEGNTIYF. The full variable domain, rest sourced from reference TRBV11-2 and TRBJ1-3, is EAGVAQSPRYKIIEKRQSVAFWCNPISGHATLYWYQQILGQGPKLLIQFQNNGVVDDSQLPKDRFSAERLKGVDSTLKIQPAKLEDSAVYLCASSLEGNTIYFGEGSWLTVV.

The chain recombines TRBV6-5 with TRBJ1-2; TRBD1 matches 9 bases. Germline trimming cut 6 bases from V and 7 bases from J; bases unmatched to any gene: 6. The CDR3 loop spans 13 amino acids. Germline V gene sequence: CDR1 MNHEY, CDR2 SVGAGI. The CDR3 DNA sequence: TGTGCCAGCAGCCTACACAGGGGGCTTGGCTACACCTTC. This codes for CASSLHRGLGYTF.

This chain joins TRBV4-1 and TRBJ1-2, with 8 bases fitting TRBD1. This CDR3 has 15 amino acids. J was trimmed by 3 bases and V by 2 bases; bases with no gene match: 5. Germline CDR1 and CDR2: MGHRA and YSYEKL. CDR3 bases: TGCGCCAGCAGCCAAACAATACAGGGGGACTATGGCTACACCTTC. Protein sequence: CASSQTIQGDYGYTF.